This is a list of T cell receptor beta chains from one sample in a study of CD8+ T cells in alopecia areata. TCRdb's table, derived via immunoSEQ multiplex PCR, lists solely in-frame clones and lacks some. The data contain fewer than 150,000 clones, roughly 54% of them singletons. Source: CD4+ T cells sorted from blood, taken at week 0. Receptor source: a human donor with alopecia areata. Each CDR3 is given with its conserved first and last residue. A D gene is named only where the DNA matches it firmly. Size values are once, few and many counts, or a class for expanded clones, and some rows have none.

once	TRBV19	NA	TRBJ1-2	TGTGCCAGTAGCTTAATTCCCGGACGGCTCTACACCTTC	CASSLIPGRLYTF
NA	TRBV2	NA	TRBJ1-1	TGTGCCAGCACTTATAGGGTATTGGATGAAGCTTTCTTT	CASTYRVLDEAFF
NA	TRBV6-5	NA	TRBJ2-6	TGTGCCAGCAGAGACGGGGGGCCTGGGGCCAACGTCCTGACTTTC	CASRDGGPGANVLTF
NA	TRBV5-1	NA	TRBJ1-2	TGCGCCAGCAGCTTGGAAGGGGATGGCTACACCTTC	CASSLEGDGYTF
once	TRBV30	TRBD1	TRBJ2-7	TGTGCCTGGTGGGACAGGGACTCCTACGAGCAGTACTTC	CAWWDRDSYEQYF
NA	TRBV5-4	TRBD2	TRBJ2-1	TGTGCCAGCAGCCAACCGGGACTAGTATCAAATGAGCAGTTCTTC	CASSQPGLVSNEQFF
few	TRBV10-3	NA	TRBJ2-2	TGTGCCATCAGGAGGGGGGAGCGTAACACCGGGGAGCTGTTTTTT	CAIRRGERNTGELFF
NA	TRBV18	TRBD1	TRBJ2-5	TGTGCCAGCTCACCCGACAGGGGTGGTTCCGAGACCCAGTACTTC	CASSPDRGGSETQYF
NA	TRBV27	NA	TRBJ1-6	TGTGCCAGCGGGGCCTATAATTCACCCCTCCACTTT	CASGAYNSPLHF
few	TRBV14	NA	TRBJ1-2	TGTGCCAGCAGCCTGCAGGGTGCCTATGGCTACACCTTC	CASSLQGAYGYTF
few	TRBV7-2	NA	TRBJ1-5	TGTGCCAGCAGCTTAGAAGGGTCAGGGGAAGGTCAGCCCCAGCATTTT	CASSLEGSGEGQPQHF
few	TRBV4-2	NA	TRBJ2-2	TGTGCCAGCAGCCAAGAAATCGGGCGGTCGAACACCGGGGAGCTGTTTTTT	CASSQEIGRSNTGELFF
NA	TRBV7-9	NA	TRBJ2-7	TGTGCCAGCAGCTCCTGGCGGGGAGCCGAGCAGTACTTC	CASSSWRGAEQYF
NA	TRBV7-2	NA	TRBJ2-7	TGTGCCAGCGGTACTTCCTACGAGCAGTACTTC	CASGTSYEQYF
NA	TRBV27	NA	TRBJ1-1	TGTGCCAGCAGACGGACAGCCGAGAACACTGAAGCTTTCTTT	CASRRTAENTEAFF
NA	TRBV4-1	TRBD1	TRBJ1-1	TGCGCCAGCAGCTTTTCTGGGCAGGGGGACACTGAAGCTTTCTTT	CASSFSGQGDTEAFF
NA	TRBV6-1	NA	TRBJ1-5	TGTGCCAGCACCCAACGGGCCCTAGATCAGCCCCAGCATTTT	CASTQRALDQPQHF
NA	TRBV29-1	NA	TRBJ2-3	TGCAGCGTCCGGGGCGGCCGCAGCACAGATACGCAGTATTTT	CSVRGGRSTDTQYF
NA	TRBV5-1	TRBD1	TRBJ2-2	TGCGCCAGCGCACAGGGGACCGGGGAGCTGTTTTTT	CASAQGTGELFF
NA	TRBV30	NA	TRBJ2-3	TGTGCCTGGAGCGATTCTACCGTAACGCAGTATTTT	CAWSDSTVTQYF
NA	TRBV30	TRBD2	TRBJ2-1	TGTGCCTGGAGCCTTGATCCCACTAGCGGGAGGGCCGGTGAGCAGTTCTTC	CAWSLDPTSGRAGEQFF
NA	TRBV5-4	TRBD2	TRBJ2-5	TGTGCCAGCAGCTTCACGACGGGAGGGCCGGGAGAGACCCAGTACTTC	CASSFTTGGPGETQYF
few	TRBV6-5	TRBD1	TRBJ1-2	TGTGCCAGCGGTCGTCCAGGGGGACTTAACTATGGCTACACCTTC	CASGRPGGLNYGYTF
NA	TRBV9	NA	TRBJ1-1	TGTGCCAGCTCCGCCGCATGGCCCCAAGGGGAAGCTTTCTTT	CASSAAWPQGEAFF
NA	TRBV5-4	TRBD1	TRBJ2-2	TGTGCCAGCAGCCCCACGGGACAGGGTGCCGGGGAGCTGTTTTTT	CASSPTGQGAGELFF
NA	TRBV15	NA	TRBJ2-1	TGTGCCACCAGCAGAGGGGGGCAGGGTGGGCAGTTCTTC	CATSRGGQGGQFF
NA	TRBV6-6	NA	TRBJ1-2	TGTGCCAGCAGTTACTCAGGGGTCGGCTACACCTTC	CASSYSGVGYTF
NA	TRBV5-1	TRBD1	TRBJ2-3	TGCGCCAGCAGCTTGGCATGGGGACAGGGCACAGATACGCAGTATTTT	CASSLAWGQGTDTQYF
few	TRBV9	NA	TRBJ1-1	TGTGCCAGCAGCGTAGCGGACACCAGGAACACTGAAGCTTTCTTT	CASSVADTRNTEAFF
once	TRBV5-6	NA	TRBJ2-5	TGTGCCAGCAGCTTGGAAGGGGGTGGGACGGAAGAGACCCAGTACTTC	CASSLEGGGTEETQYF
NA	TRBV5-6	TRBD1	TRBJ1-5	TGTGCCAGCAGCACTACAGGGGTCAATCAGCCCCAGCATTTT	CASSTTGVNQPQHF
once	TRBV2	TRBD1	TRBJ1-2	TGTGCCAGCAGTGAGAGGACAGGTGTGTATGGCTACACCTTC	CASSERTGVYGYTF
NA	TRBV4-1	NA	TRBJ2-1	TGCGCCAGCAGCCAATTGTACAATGAGCAGTTCTTC	CASSQLYNEQFF
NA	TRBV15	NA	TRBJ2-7	TGTGCCACCAGCAGAGCGGCAGGGGGAGGCTACGAGCAGTACTTC	CATSRAAGGGYEQYF
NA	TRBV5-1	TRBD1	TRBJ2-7	TGCGCCAGCACAGGGGGCTTAGACCATTCCTACGAGCAGTACTTC	CASTGGLDHSYEQYF
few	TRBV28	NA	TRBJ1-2	TGTGCCAGCAGTTTAGACAGCAACTATGGCTACACCTTC	CASSLDSNYGYTF
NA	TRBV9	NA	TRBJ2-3	TGTGCCAGCAACCCTAGCACAGATACGCAGTATTTT	CASNPSTDTQYF
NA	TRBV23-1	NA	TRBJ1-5	TGCGCCAGCAGTCACTGGCGGGTCAATCAGCCCCAGCATTTT	CASSHWRVNQPQHF
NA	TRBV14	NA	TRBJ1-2	TGTGCCAGCAGCCAAATGAGAGGGGACTATGGCTACACCTTC	CASSQMRGDYGYTF
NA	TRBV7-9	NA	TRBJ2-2	TGTGCCAGCAGCTTATCGGCGGGAACCTACACCGGGGAGCTGTTTTTT	CASSLSAGTYTGELFF
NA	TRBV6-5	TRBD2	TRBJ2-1	TGTGCCAGCAGTAGGACTAGCGACAATGAGCAGTTCTTC	CASSRTSDNEQFF
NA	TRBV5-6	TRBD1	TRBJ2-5	TGTGCCAGCAGCTTGGTCGGGACAGGATTTCAAGAGACCCAGTACTTC	CASSLVGTGFQETQYF
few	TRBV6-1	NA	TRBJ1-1	TGTGCCAGCAGTGGTAGCGGGGGTTACACTGAAGCTTTCTTT	CASSGSGGYTEAFF